This paragraph covers one T cell receptor (beta chain) sequence. What it binds is not known. Assay: immunoSEQ multiplex PCR; the TCRdb copy retains only in-frame clones and omits some. The sample lists 100,000 or so clones, 90% occurring once. The germline gives CDR1 SGHKS, CDR2 YYEKEE (reference sequence). The CDR3 spans 13 residues. Deletions cut 0 bases from V and 5 bases from J, with 8 bases between. This record comes from a study of T cell responses to AZD1222 COVID-19 vaccine. Study details: Pooled together were second doses at about 4 or about 12 weeks. Notes on the study in general: Scientists sampled the repertoires only once the peak T cell response had passed. Only a handful of people who got AZD1222 tested seropositive at baseline. Spike was spanned by vaccine-associated CD4 TCRs, which were dominant at 160-218 and 743-854.

The material was peripheral blood, obtained on day 0 of AZD1222 vaccination. This receptor was obtained from an adult in good health. This chain uses TRBV5-5 with TRBJ2-5; D is possibly TRBD1 or TRBD2 (5 bases each). CDR3 sequence reads: CASSLEGTETQYF. CDR3 bases: TGTGCCAGCAGCTTGGAGGGGACGGAGACCCAGTACTTC.